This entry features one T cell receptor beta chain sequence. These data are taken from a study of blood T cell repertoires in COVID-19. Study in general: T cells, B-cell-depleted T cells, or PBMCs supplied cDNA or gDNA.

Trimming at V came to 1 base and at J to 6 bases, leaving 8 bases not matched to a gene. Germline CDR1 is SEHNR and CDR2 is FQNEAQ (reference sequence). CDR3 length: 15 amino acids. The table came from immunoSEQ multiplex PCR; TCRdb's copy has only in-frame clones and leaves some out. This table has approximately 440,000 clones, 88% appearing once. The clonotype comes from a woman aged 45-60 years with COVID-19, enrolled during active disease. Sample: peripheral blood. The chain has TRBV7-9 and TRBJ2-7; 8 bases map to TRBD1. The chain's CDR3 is CASSLVRTGQVEQYF. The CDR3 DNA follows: TGTGCCAGCAGCTTAGTACGGACAGGGCAAGTCGAGCAGTACTTC.